Following are 14 T cell receptor beta chains from one sample sequenced in a study of T-cell reconstitution after alpha-beta-depleted transplantation in children. Molecular barcoding with unique molecular identifiers was used for the TCRbeta library. TCRdb reprocessed the PCR reads via MiXCR and lists one record per CDR3 protein. The sample lists about 270,000 distinct CDR3 sequences; approximately 9.8% were seen once. The sequences come from PBMCs from the stem cell graft donor, collected from the stem cell graft. All receptors come from a human donor who donated a stem cell graft to a child with SCID.

The chain recombines TRBV5-5 with TRBJ2-6; possibly TRBD1 for D (6 bases). Germline-derived CDR1 and CDR2 are SGHKS and YYEKEE (reference sequence). V lost 4 bases, J lost 2 bases, and 16 bases lay in between. The CDR3 is 17 residues long. DNA of the CDR3: TGTGCCAGCAGCAGCTCCGGGACAATCACTGGGGCCAACGTCCTGACTTTC. This translates into CASSSSGTITGANVLTF.

This clonotype was seen a few times. The rearrangement uses TRBV20-1 and TRBJ2-3, with a weak D call TRBD1 (5 bases). The length of the CDR3 is 13 residues. The germline V gene encodes CDR1 DFQATT and CDR2 SNEGSKA (reference sequence). The CDR3 coding sequence is TGCAGCTCAGGGATATTAGTTGCAGATACGCAGTATTTT. Its translation is CSSGILVADTQYF.

In DNA, the CDR3 is TGTGCCACCAGGACTAGCGGTTATTACGAGCAGTACTTC. Residues: CATRTSGYYEQYF. This sequence joins TRBV6-2 or TRBV6-3 and TRBJ2-7; TRBD2 aligns across 10 bases. Germline V gives CDR1 MNHEY, CDR2 SVGEGT. Trimming at V came to 10 bases and at J to 4 bases, leaving 7 bases not matched to a gene. The CDR3 has 13 amino acids.

This clonotype was recorded at least ten times. The chain couples TRBV6-1 to TRBJ1-2, with D possibly being TRBD1 (5 bases). The CDR3 sequence is 15 residues long. The V end lost 2 bases, the J end lost 3 bases, and 13 bases lay between the germline ends. Germline CDR1 MNHNS, CDR2 SASEGT. The CDR3 nucleotides are TGTGCCAGCAGTGAAACGCAAGGGGTTGACTATGGCTACACCTTC. It yields the protein CASSETQGVDYGYTF.

The gene calls are TRBV29-1 and TRBJ2-2; a weak D match, TRBD2 (6 bases). Germline CDR1 is SQVTM and CDR2 is ANQGSEA. There are 16 residues in the CDR3. The V and J ends lost 6 bases and 1 base respectively, with 18 bases between them. In DNA form, the CDR3 reads TGCAGCGTCCTAGTCGCGGAGGGACTGAACACCGGGGAGCTGTTTTTT. It encodes CSVLVAEGLNTGELFF.

This clonotype was found a few times. The chain joins TRBV7-2 to TRBJ1-4; TRBD1 is a possible D gene (6 bases). Per germline, CDR1 SGHTA and CDR2 FQGNSA. The CDR3 has 14 amino acids. Trimming cost V 5 bases and J 3 bases, with 10 bases left between them. The CDR3 nucleotides are TGTGCCAGCAGCCAACAGGGATCTAATGAAAAACTGTTTTTT. This gives the protein CASSQQGSNEKLFF. Drawing the rest from reference TRBV7-2 and TRBJ1-4, the complete variable domain is GAGVSQSPSNKVTEKGKDVELRCDPISGHTALYWYRQSLGQGLEFLIYFQGNSAPDKSGLPSDRFSAERTGGSVSTLTIQRTQQEDSAVYLCASSQQGSNEKLFFGSGTQLSVL.

This clonotype has a handful of counts. The chain couples TRBV19 to TRBJ1-5, with 8 bases lining up with TRBD1. J lost 4 bases, V lost 0 bases, and 5 bases had no gene match. CDR3 size: 16 residues. Germline CDR1 reads LNHDA; CDR2 reads SQIVND (reference sequence). The chain's CDR3 is CASSIDDRGGNQPQHF. The CDR3 bases are TGTGCCAGTAGTATAGATGACAGGGGTGGAAATCAGCCCCAGCATTTT.

A few counts support this clonotype. The genes are TRBV29-1 and TRBJ2-1, with TRBD2 matching 14 bases. The CDR3 runs 17 residues. Per germline, CDR1 SQVTM and CDR2 ANQGSEA. The J segment lost 4 bases and the V segment lost 1 base, leaving 6 bases of the junction unmatched. CDR3: CSVEAGLAGGNYNEQFF. Here the CDR3 DNA reads TGCAGCGTTGAAGCTGGACTAGCGGGGGGCAATTACAATGAGCAGTTCTTC.

This clonotype was observed many times. The chain combines TRBV5-1 with TRBJ2-7; tentative D call: TRBD1 (6 bases). CDR3 length: 15 amino acids. V was trimmed by 4 bases and J by 3 bases, leaving 17 bases between them. From germline, CDR1 is SGHRS and CDR2 YFSETQ. The CDR3 region has the DNA TGCGCCAGCAGCCCGCAGGGGTTAGGGAGCTACGAGCAGTACTTC. It specifies CASSPQGLGSYEQYF.

This clonotype has more than one count but fewer than ten. The chain links TRBV6-2 or TRBV6-3 to TRBJ1-5, with 7 nucleotides matching TRBD1. CDR1 and CDR2 (germline): MNHEY, SVGEGT. Trimming removed 6 bases from V and 4 bases from J; junction bases left unmatched: 6. The CDR3 extends over 14 amino acids. CDR3 nucleotides: TGTGCCAGCAGGCCCGGGACAGAAAATCAGCCCCAGCATTTT. Translating gives CASRPGTENQPQHF.

At least ten counts were recorded for this clonotype. The chain employs TRBV14 and TRBJ2-5; 8 nucleotides align to TRBD1. CDR3 length: 15 amino acids. V lost 4 bases, J lost 0 bases, and 4 bases stayed unmatched. The germline V gene encodes CDR1 SGHDN and CDR2 FVKESK. The CDR3 spells CASSPFRGHQETQYF. CDR3 in DNA: TGTGCCAGCAGCCCGTTCAGGGGGCACCAAGAGACCCAGTACTTC.

The chain carries TRBV6-1 and TRBJ1-5, with D tentatively TRBD1 (5 bases). Germline assignment: CDR1 MNHNS and CDR2 SASEGT. The V gene lost 2 bases and the J gene lost 4 bases, with 12 bases spanning the gap. The CDR3 has 15 amino acids. Written as DNA, the CDR3 is TGTGCCAGCAGTGAAAGGCAGGGAAAAAATCAGCCCCAGCATTTT. Amino acid sequence: CASSERQGKNQPQHF.

This clonotype was counted ten times or more. This sequence joins TRBV24-1 and TRBJ2-7; no clear D gene. Per the germline V gene, CDR1 is KGHDR and CDR2 is SFDVKD. V was shortened by 12 bases and J by 2 bases, with 22 bases between the two germline ends. CDR3 length equals 15 residues. CDR3 DNA sequence: TGTGCCTCCCATACCCGACACCTTCCCACCTACGAGCAGTACTTC. Residues: CASHTRHLPTYEQYF.

This clonotype was counted a few times. V usage is TRBV13 and J usage is TRBJ2-7, with 10 bases that match TRBD1. The CDR3 loop spans 14 amino acids. Germline V CDR1 and CDR2: PRHDT, FYEKMQ (reference sequence). After removal of 7 bases from V and 2 bases from J, the junction contained 5 bases not matched to a gene. The CDR3 coding sequence is TGTGCCAGCACTATGGGGACAGGGGCCTACGAGCAGTACTTC. Its translation: CASTMGTGAYEQYF.